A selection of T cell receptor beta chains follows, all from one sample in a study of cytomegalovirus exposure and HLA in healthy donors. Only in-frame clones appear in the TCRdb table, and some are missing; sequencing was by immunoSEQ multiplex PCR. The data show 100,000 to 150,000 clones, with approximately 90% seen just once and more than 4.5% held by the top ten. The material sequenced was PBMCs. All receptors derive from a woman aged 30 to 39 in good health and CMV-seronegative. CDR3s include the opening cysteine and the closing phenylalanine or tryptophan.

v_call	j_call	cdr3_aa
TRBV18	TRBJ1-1	CASSSLRAGSTEAFF
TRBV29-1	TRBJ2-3	CSVASGGVYTDTQYF
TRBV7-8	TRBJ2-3	CASSSQAGGSTDTQYF
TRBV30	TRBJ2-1	CAWTLGGRDNEQFF
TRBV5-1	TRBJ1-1	CASSLAGGGRAEAFF
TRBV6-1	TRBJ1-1	CASSVDMVRAFF
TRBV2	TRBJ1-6	CASRIRSDSPLHF
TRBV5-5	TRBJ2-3	CASSLPLAGGTQYF
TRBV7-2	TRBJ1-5	CASSSSAGGSNQPQHF
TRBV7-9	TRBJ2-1	CASSRSGRGSYNEQFF
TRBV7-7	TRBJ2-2	CASRLQGNTGELFF
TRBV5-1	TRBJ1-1	CASSSHENTEAFF
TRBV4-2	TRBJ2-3	CASSQESPRGGTDTQYF
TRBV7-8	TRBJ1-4	CASTSPGQGYTTNEKLFF
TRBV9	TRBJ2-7	CASSPGTSSHEQYF
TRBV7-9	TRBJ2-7	CASSSSPGLASYEQYF
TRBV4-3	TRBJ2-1	CASSQDAGSYNEQFF
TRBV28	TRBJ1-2	CASSFGSNYGYTF
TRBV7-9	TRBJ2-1	CASSLGQDYEQFF
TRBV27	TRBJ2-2	CASSPSRVTGLFF
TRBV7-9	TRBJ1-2	CASSPPGVNYGYTF
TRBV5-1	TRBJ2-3	CASSPYIPDTQYF
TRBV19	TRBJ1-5	CASSVGLRGVQPQHF
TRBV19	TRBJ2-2	CASSIGGGNTGELFF
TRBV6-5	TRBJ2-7	CASSYSYQGEFYEQYF
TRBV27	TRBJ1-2	CASSSGTGGYGYTF
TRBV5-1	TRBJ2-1	CASSLGPRGVYNEQFF
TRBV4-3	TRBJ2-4	CASSQGQGYIQYF
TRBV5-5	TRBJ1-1	CASLRGDGSGTEAFF
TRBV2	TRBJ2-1	CASSDRAGGPVEQFF
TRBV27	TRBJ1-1	CASSPRTGGNTEAFF
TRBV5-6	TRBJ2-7	CASSLGISYEQYF
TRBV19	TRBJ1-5	CASSFQQGTEQPQHF
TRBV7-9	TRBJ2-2	CASSLVYGVGTGELFF
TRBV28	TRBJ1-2	CASSSLYLSGLEAESGYYTF
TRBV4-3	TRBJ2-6	CASSQDVNRAVLGANVLTF
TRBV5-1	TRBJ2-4	CASSLGPSVRGRIYIQYF
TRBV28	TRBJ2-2	CASSFFGTRGTGELFF
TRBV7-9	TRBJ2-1	CASSIGTAYNEQFF
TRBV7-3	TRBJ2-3	CASSYGQGTDTQYF
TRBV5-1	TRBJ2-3	CASSKTGQGKWGTDTQYF
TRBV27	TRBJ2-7	CASSFQGPTYEQYF
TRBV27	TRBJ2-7	CASSSAWTGTPYEQYF
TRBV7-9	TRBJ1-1	CASSLQVDRTGRAFF
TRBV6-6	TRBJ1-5	CASSGGQGTIEPQHF
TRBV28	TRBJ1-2	CASSLQSYGYTF
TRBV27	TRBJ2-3	CASSFSRIKDTQYF
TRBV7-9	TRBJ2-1	CASSLEPSLEYEQFF
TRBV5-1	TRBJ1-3	CASSPRDSGNTIYF
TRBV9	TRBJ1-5	CASSVGGGGNQPQHF
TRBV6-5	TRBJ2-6	CASSYSAASGANVLTF
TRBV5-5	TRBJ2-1	CASSLGPRVPDEQFF
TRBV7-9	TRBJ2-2	CSSSFSGNTGELFF